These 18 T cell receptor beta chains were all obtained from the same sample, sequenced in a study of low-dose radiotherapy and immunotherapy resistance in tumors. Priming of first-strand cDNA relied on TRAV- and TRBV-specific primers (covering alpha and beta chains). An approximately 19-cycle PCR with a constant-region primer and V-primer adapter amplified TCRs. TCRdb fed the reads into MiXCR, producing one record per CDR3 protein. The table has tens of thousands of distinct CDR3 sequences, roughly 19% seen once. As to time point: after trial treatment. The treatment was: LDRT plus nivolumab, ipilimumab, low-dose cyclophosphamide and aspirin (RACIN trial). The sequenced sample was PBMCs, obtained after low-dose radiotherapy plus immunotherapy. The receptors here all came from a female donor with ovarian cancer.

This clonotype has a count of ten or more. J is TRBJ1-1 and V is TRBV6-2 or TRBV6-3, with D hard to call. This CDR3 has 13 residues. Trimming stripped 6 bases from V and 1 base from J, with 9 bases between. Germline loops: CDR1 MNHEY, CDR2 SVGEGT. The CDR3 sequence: CASRTTKNTEAFF. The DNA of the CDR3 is TGTGCCAGCAGAACAACAAAGAACACTGAAGCTTTCTTT.

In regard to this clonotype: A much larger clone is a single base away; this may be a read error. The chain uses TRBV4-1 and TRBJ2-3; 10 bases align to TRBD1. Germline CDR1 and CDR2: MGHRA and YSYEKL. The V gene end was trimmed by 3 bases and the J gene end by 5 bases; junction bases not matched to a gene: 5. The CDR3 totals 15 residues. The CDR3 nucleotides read TGCGCCAGCAGCCAGGACAGGGGGGGCAGAGATACGCAGTATTTT. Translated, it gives CASSQDRGGRDTQYF.

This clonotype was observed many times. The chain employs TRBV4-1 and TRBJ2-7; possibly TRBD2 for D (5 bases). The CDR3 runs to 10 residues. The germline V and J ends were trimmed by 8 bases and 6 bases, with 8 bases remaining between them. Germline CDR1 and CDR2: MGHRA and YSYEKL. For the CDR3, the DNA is TGCGCCAGCGGTGGGAGCGAGCAGTACTTC. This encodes CASGGSEQYF.

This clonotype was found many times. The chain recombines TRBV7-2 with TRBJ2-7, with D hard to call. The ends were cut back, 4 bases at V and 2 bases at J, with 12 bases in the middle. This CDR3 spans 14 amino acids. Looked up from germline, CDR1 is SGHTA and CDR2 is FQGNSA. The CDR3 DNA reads TGTGCCAGCAGCTCCTACTTGCCCCCCTACGAGCAGTACTTC. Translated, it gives CASSSYLPPYEQYF.

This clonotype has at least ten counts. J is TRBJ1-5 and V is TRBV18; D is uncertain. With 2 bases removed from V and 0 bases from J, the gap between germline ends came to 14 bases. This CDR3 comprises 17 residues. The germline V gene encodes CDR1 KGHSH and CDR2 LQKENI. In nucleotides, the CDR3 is TGTGCCAGCTCACCAACGATGCAAATTTATAGCAATCAGCCCCAGCATTTT. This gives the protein CASSPTMQIYSNQPQHF.

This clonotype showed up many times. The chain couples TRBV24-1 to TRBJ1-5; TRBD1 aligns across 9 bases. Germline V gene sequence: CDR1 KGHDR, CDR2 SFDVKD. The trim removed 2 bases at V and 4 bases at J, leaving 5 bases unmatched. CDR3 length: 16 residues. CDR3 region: CATSDSRTGANQPQHF. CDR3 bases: TGTGCCACCAGTGATTCTAGGACAGGGGCTAATCAGCCCCAGCATTTT.

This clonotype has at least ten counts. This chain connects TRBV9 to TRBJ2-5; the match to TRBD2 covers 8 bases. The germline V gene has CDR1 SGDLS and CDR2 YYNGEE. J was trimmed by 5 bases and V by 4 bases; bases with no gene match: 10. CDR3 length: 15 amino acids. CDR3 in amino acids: CASSPQSSGMETQYF. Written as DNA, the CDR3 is TGTGCCAGCAGCCCACAAAGTAGCGGGATGGAGACCCAGTACTTC.

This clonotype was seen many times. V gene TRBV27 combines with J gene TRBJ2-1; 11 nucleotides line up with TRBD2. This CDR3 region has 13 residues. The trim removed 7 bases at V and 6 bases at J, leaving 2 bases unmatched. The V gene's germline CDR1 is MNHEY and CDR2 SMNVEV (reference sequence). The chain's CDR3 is CASMGLAANEQFF. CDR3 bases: TGTGCCAGCATGGGACTAGCGGCCAATGAGCAGTTCTTC.

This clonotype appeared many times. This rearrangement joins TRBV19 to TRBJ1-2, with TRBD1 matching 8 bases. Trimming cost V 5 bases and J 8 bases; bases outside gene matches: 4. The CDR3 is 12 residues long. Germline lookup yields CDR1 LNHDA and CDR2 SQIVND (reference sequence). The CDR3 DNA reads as TGTGCCAGTAGTGGGGGACAGGAGGGCTACACCTTC. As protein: CASSGGQEGYTF.

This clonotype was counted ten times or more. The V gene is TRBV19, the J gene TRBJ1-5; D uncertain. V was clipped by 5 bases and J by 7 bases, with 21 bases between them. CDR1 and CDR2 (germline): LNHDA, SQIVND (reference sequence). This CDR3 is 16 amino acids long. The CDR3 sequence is CASSPGRGRQSQPQHF. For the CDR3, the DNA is TGTGCCAGTAGTCCGGGCCGAGGCAGGCAGTCCCAGCCCCAGCATTTT.

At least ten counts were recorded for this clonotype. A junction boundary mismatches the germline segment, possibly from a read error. The CDR3 DNA sequence: TGCGCCAGCAGCTTGACTTTCAATCAGCCCCAGCATTTT. Translating gives CASSLTFNQPQHF. This sequence joins TRBV5-5 and TRBJ1-5; D uncertain. Germline-derived CDR1 and CDR2 are SGHKS and YYEKEE (reference sequence). CDR3 length equals 13 residues.

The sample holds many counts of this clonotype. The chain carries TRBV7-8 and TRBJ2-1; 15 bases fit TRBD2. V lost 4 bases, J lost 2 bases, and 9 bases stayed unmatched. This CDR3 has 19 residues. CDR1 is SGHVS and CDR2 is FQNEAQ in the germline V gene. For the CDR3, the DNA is TGTGCCAGCAGCTCCTGGACTAGCGGGAGGGCCGGGCCCTACAATGAGCAGTTCTTC. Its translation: CASSSWTSGRAGPYNEQFF.

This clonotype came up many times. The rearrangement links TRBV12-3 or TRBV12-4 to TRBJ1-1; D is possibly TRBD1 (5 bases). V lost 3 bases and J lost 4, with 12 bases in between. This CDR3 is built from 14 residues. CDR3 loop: CASSFPGTSTEAFF. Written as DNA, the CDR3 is TGTGCCAGCAGTTTCCCAGGGACCAGCACTGAAGCTTTCTTT.

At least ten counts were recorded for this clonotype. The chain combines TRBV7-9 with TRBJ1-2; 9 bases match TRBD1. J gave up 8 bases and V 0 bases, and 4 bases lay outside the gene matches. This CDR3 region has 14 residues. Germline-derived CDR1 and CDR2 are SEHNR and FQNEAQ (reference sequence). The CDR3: CASSLAGTGRGYTF. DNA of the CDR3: TGTGCCAGCAGCTTAGCGGGGACAGGGCGAGGCTACACCTTC.

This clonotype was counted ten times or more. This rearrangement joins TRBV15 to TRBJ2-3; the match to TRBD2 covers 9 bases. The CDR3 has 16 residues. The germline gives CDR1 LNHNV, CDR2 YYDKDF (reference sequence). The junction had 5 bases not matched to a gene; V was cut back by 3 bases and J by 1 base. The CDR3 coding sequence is TGTGCCACCAGCAGTTTTAGCGGGGGCCGCACAGATACGCAGTATTTT. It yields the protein CATSSFSGGRTDTQYF.

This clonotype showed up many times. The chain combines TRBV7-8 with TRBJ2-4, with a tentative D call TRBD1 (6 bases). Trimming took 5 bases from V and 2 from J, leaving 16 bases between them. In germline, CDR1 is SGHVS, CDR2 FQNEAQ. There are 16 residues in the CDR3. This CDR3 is CASSKGDVNPKNIQYF. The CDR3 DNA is TGTGCCAGCAGCAAGGGGGACGTGAATCCCAAAAACATTCAGTACTTC.

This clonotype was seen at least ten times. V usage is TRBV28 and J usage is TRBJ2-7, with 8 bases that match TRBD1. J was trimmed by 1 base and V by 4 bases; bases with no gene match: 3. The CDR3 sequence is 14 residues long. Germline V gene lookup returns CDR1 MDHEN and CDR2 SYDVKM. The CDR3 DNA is TGTGCCAGCAGTTGGGGACAGGCTTCCTACGAGCAGTACTTC. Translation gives CASSWGQASYEQYF.

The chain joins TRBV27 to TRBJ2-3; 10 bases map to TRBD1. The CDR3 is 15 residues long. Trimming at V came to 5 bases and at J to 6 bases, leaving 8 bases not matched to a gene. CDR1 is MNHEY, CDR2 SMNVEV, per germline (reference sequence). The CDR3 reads CASSPPGQGPDTQYF. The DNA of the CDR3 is TGTGCCAGCAGTCCTCCGGGACAGGGGCCCGATACGCAGTATTTT.